This T cell receptor (beta chain) was identified during a study of cytomegalovirus exposure and HLA in healthy donors. Whole-study context: It was reported in a later analysis that the same platform had been used for the roughly 130 validation repertoires as for the approximately 670 first-cohort repertoires.

The CDR3 has 12 amino acids. J lost 11 bases, V lost 5 bases, and 6 bases had no gene match. Germline assignment: CDR1 MDHEN and CDR2 SYDVKM. Generated by immunoSEQ multiplex PCR, the TCRdb table keeps only in-frame clones and is missing some. The data show fewer than 150,000 clones, 88% seen once. Among the 110 or so subjects of the validation cohort, separate from the approximately 660-subject first cohort, were the donors. The sample was PBMCs. The clonotype comes from a woman aged 18-29 years in good health and CMV-seropositive. This chain connects TRBV28 to TRBJ1-1; 9 nucleotides align to TRBD1. CDR3 amino acids: CASSRDRAGAFF. DNA of the CDR3: TGTGCCAGCAGTCGGGACAGGGCGGGGGCTTTCTTT.